This TCR beta chain stems from a study of OX40 agonist ivuxolimab in advanced cancers. About the investigation overall: Ivuxolimab was an agonistic, fully human IgG2 monoclonal antibody directed against OX40 (CD134), a costimulatory receptor. A male proportion of 70% to 90% and a mean age of 60 years, ranging from about 20 to 85, were recorded for the dose-escalation cohort. Of the approximately 54 patients in dose escalation, about 20 had hepatocellular carcinoma, about 15 had melanoma, 9 had renal cell carcinoma and 9 had head and neck cancer. The purpose of peripheral TCRbeta sequencing was to test whether ivuxolimab changed TCR sequence diversity and led to clonal T-cell expansion. The paper covers the monotherapy dose-escalation part of the phase I ivuxolimab trial, which included N ≈ 50 patients. Three dose-escalation patients achieved partial responses, one with hepatocellular carcinoma and two with cutaneous melanoma. Patients were allowed to have had prior anti-PD-1, anti-PD-L1 or anti-CTLA-4 therapy, and 30% to 50% of the dose-escalation patients had previously received checkpoint inhibitors. Intravenous ivuxolimab was administered to patients every 2 weeks at six dose levels: 0.01, 0.1, 0.3, 1.5, 3 and 10 mg/kg. The paper's findings and limits, for the study overall: Low levels of normalized T-cell clonal expansion were also seen in some patients who did not respond. The antigen specificity of the clonally expanded peripheral T cells was not determined. Partial responders in the 0.1-3.0 mg/kg groups had among the lowest normalized peripheral clonal expansion, especially among CD8+ T cells. At doses from 0.1 to 3.0 mg/kg, clonal expansion was seen in both CD4+ and CD8+ blood T cells between baseline and week 6. After ivuxolimab, CD8+ T cells had more expanded clones than CD4+ T cells on average.

Patients with a history of autoimmune disease or receiving systemic immunosuppression were excluded from the trial. Peripheral blood for TCR sequencing was drawn from every dose cohort at baseline, at cycle 4 day 1 and at cycle 7 day 1. Samples came from an open-label, multicenter, first-in-human phase I dose-escalation trial of ivuxolimab. The trial enrolled adults with locally advanced or metastatic head and neck squamous cell, hepatocellular, melanoma or renal cell carcinoma. Before TCR sequencing, CD4+ T cells and CD8+ T cells from peripheral blood were sorted into separate populations. Concerning this clone itself: The antigen it recognizes is unknown. No much larger clonotype is one base removed from it; base qualities were not supplied.

Counted from cysteine to phenylalanine, this CDR3 has 16 amino acids. Of all the DNA, just the CDR3 is kept, 48 bases in frame from base 1. Genomic DNA was extracted from sorted cells for sequencing of the TCRbeta CDR3 region. The immunoSEQ Assay was used for sequencing of TCRbeta CDR3 regions. Not all clones reach the TCRdb copy of this immuneACCESS table, which keeps in-frame sequences only. Checked studies attribute under half of the gap to unresolved V genes and leave the rest unexplained. For this sample the table gives tens of thousands of clones, of which less than 90% were detected only once. The ten largest clones capture around 16% of the sample.

Sequenced material: CD4+ or CD8+ T cells sorted from blood, taken in a trial of the OX40 agonist ivuxolimab. The TCR sequence derives from an adult with an advanced solid tumor such as melanoma, head and neck, liver or kidney cancer. Recombination linked TRBV12-1 to TRBJ1-2; the D call of TRBD1 is as the table states it, not checked on the DNA. TRBV12-1 is classified as a pseudogene. This receptor has the CDR3 CASSGTTRTGPYGYTF. The nucleotides read TGTGCCAGCAGCGGCACGACCCGGACAGGGCCCTATGGCTACACCTTC.